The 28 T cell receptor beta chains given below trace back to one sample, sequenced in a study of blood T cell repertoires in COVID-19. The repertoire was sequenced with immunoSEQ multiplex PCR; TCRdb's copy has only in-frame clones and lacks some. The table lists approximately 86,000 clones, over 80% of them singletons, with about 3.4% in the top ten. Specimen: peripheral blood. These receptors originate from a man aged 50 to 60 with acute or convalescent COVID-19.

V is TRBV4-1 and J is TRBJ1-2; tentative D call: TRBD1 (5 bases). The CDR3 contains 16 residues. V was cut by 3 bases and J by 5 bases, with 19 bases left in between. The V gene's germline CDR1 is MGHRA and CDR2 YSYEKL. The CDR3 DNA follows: TGCGCCAGCAGCCACGACCCTGGACGGACACTGTATGGCTACACCTTC. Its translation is CASSHDPGRTLYGYTF.

The DNA of the CDR3 is TGTGCCAGCACCCCCGGACAGAACTATGGCTACACCTTC. Its protein is CASTPGQNYGYTF. This rearrangement joins TRBV5-4 to TRBJ1-2; D might be TRBD1 (6 bases). Trimming removed 6 bases from V and 2 bases from J, with 11 bases in between. The CDR3 has 13 residues. Germline-derived CDR1 and CDR2 are SGHNT and YYREEE (reference sequence).

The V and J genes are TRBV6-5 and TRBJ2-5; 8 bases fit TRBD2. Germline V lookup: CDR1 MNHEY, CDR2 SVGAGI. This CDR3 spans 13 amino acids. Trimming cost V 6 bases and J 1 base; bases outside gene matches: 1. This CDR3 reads CASRGLAQETQYF. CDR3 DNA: TGTGCCAGCAGAGGACTAGCCCAAGAGACCCAGTACTTC.

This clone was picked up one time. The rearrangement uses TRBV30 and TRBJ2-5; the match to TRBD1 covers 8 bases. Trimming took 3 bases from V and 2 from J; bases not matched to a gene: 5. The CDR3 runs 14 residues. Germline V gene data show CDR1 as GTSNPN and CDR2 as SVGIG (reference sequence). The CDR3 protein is CAWRVQGGQETQYF. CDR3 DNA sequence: TGTGCCTGGAGAGTACAGGGGGGTCAAGAGACCCAGTACTTC. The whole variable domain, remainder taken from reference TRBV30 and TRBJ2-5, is SQTIHQWPATLVQPVGSPLSLECTVEGTSNPNLYWYRQAAGRGLQLLFYSVGIGQISSEVPQNLSASRPQDRQFILSSKKLLLSDSGFYLCAWRVQGGQETQYFGPGTRLLVL.

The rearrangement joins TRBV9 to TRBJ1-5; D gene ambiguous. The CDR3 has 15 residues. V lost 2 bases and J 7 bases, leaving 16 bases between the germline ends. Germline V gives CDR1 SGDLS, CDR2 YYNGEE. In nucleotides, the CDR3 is TGTGCCAGCAGCGTTGGTGAGGGTCGCGCCCAGCCCCAGCATTTT. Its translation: CASSVGEGRAQPQHF.

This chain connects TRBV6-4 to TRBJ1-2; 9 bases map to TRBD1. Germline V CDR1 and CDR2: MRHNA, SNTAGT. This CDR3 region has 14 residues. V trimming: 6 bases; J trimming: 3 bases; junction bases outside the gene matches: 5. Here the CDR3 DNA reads TGTGCCAGCAGCGCCACAGGGGGCGACTATGGCTACACCTTC. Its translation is CASSATGGDYGYTF.

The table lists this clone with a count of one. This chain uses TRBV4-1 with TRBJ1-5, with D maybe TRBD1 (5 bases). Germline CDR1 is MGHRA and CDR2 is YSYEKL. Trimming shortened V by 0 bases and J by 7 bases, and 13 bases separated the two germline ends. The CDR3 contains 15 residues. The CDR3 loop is CASSQDRGFGQPQHF. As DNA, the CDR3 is TGCGCCAGCAGCCAAGATCGGGGGTTTGGGCAGCCCCAGCATTTT.

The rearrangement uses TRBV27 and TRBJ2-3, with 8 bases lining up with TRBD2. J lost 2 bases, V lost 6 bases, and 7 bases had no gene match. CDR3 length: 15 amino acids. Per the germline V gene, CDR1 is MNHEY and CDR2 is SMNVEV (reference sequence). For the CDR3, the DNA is TGTGCCAGCAGATTAGCGGGGAGACCCACAGATACGCAGTATTTT. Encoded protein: CASRLAGRPTDTQYF.

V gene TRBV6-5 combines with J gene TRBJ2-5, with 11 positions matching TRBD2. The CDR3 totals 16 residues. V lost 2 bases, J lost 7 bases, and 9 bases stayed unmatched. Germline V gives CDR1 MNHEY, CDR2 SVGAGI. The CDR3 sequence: CASSYLGTSGVGTQYF. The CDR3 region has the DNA TGTGCCAGCAGTTACCTGGGGACTAGCGGAGTTGGGACCCAGTACTTC.

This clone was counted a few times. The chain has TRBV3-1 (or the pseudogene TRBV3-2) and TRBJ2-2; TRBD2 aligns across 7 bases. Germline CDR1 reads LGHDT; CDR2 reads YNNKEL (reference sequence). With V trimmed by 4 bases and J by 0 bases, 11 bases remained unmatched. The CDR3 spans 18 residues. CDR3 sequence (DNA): TGTGCCAGCAGCCCGCCCGTTGGGGCGGGAGCGAACACCGGGGAGCTGTTTTTT. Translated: CASSPPVGAGANTGELFF.

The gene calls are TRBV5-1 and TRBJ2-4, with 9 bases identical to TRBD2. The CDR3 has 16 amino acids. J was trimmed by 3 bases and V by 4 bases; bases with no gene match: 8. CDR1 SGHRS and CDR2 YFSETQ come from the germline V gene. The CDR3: CASSPTSGLSKNIQYF. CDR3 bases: TGCGCCAGCAGCCCAACTAGCGGGCTGAGCAAAAACATTCAGTACTTC.

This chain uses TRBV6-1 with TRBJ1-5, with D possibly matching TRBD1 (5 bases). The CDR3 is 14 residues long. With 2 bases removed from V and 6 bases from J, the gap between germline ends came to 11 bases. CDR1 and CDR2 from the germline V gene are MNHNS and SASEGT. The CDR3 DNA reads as TGTGCCAGCAGTGAATTGGAGGGGAGTCAGCCCCAGCATTTT. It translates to CASSELEGSQPQHF.

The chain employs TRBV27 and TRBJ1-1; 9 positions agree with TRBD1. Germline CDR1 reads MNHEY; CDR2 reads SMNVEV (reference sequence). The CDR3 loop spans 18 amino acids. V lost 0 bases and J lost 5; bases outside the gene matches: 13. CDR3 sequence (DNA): TGTGCCAGCAGTTTATCGCCGGGACAGGGATCTCGTGGGACTGAAGCTTTCTTT. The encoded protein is CASSLSPGQGSRGTEAFF.

The DNA of the CDR3 is TGCGCCAGCAGCTTGGCGGGCCCCTACGCGGGGGGTAACGGGGAGCTGTTTTTT. This codes for CASSLAGPYAGGNGELFF. V usage is TRBV5-1 and J usage is TRBJ2-2, with 8 bases fitting TRBD2. Losses at the gene ends were 0 bases for V and 7 bases for J; bases not matched to a gene: 14. In germline, CDR1 is SGHRS, CDR2 YFSETQ. This CDR3 spans 18 amino acids.

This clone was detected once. The CDR3 loop is CASSLGLGGDTQYF. The CDR3 region has the DNA TGTGCCAGCAGTTTAGGACTAGGGGGAGATACGCAGTATTTT. This chain links TRBV27 with TRBJ2-3; D might be TRBD2 (7 bases). V was clipped by 2 bases and J by 5 bases, with 11 bases between them. The CDR3 consists of 14 residues. Germline V gene lookup returns CDR1 MNHEY and CDR2 SMNVEV (reference sequence).

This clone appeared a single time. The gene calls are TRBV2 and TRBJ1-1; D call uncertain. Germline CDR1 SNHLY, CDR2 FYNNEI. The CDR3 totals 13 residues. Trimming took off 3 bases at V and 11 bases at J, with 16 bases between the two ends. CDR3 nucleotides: TGTGCCAGCAGTGATCTTATGAGGGCGGGTGCTTTCTTT. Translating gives CASSDLMRAGAFF.

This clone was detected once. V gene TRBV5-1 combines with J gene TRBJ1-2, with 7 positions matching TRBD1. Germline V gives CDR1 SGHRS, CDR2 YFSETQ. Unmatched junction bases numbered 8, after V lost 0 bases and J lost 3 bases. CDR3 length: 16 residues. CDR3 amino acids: CASSLGQGAIDYGYTF. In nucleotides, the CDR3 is TGCGCCAGCAGCTTGGGACAGGGCGCTATAGACTATGGCTACACCTTC.

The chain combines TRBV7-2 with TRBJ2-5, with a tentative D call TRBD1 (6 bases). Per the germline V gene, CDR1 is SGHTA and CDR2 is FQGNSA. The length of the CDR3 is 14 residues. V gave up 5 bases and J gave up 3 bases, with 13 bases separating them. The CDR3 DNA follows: TGTGCCAGCAGCAAACGACAGGCAGAAGAGACCCAGTACTTC. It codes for CASSKRQAEETQYF.

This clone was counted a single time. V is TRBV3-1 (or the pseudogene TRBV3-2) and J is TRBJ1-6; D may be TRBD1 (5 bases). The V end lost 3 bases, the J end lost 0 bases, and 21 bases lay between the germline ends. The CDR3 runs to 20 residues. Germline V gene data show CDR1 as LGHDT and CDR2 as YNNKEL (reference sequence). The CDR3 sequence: CASSHLASTNRSSYNSPLHF. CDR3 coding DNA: TGTGCCAGCAGCCATTTAGCTTCTACAAACAGGAGCTCCTATAATTCACCCCTCCACTTT.

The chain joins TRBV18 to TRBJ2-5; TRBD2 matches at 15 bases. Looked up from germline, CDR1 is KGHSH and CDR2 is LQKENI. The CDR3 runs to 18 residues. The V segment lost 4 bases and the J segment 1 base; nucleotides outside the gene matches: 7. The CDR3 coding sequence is TGTGCCAGCTCACAGAGGACTAGCGGGGGGGCAAGCCAAGAGACCCAGTACTTC. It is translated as CASSQRTSGGASQETQYF.

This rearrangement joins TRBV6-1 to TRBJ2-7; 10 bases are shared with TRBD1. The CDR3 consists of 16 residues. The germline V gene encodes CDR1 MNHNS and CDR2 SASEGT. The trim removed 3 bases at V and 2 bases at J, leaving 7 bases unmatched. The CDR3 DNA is TGTGCCAGCAGTGAGCCCGGGACAGGGGCTCCCTACGAGCAGTACTTC. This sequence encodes CASSEPGTGAPYEQYF.

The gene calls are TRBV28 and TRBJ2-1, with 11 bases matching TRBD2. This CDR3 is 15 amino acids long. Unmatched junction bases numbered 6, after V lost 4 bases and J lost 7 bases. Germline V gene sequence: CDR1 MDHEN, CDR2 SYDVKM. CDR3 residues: CASSSSSGRMNEQFF. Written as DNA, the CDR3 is TGTGCCAGCAGTTCCTCTAGCGGGAGGATGAATGAGCAGTTCTTC.

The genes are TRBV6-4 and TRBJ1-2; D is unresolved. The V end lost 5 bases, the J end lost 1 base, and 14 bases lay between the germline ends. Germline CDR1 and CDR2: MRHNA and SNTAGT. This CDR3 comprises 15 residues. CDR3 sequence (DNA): TGTGCCAGCAGTCCCACCCCGACTAGTAACTATGGCTACACCTTC. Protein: CASSPTPTSNYGYTF.

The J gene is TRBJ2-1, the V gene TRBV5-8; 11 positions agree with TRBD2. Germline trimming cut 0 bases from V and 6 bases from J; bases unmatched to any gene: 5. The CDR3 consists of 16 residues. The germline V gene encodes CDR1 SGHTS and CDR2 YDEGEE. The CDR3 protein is CASSLGLAGGINEQFF. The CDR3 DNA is TGTGCCAGCAGCTTGGGTCTAGCGGGAGGCATCAATGAGCAGTTCTTC.

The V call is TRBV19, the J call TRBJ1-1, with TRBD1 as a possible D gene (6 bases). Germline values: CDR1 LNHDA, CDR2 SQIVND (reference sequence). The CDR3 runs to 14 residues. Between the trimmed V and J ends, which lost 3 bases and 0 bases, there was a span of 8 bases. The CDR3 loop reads CASSMRGMNTEAFF. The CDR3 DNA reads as TGTGCCAGTAGTATGAGGGGGATGAACACTGAAGCTTTCTTT.

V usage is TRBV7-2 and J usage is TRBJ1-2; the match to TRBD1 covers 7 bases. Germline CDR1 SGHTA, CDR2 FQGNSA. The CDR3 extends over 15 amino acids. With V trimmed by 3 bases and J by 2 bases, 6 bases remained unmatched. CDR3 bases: TGTGCCAGCAGCTTCATGTCGGGACAGAACTATGGCTACACCTTC. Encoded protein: CASSFMSGQNYGYTF.

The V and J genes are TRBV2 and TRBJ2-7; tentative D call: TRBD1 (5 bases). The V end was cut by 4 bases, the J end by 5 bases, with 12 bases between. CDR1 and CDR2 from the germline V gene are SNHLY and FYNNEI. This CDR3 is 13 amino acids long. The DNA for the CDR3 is TGTGCCAGCAGTGTAGGCAGGGCTCACGAGCAGTACTTC. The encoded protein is CASSVGRAHEQYF.

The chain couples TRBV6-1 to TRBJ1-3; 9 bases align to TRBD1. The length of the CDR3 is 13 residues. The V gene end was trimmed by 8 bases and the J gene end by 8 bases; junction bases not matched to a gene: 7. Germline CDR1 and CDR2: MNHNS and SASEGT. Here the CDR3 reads CASQPGQGYTIYF. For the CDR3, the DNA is TGTGCCAGCCAACCGGGACAGGGATACACCATATATTTT.